A selection of T cell receptor beta chains follows, all from one sample in a study of T cell responses to AZD1222 COVID-19 vaccine. The data were produced by immunoSEQ multiplex PCR, yet TCRdb's version contains in-frame clones alone and is incomplete. The table includes 150,000 to 250,000 clones, about 89% detected once. Specimen: peripheral blood, collected 28 days after the second AZD1222 dose. The receptor set was obtained from an adult who received the AZD1222 COVID-19 vaccine. The CDR3 runs from the conserved cysteine through the conserved F or W. A D gene is named only where the DNA matches it firmly. Expanded clones are given a class, and other clones once, few, many or no size at all.

V gene	J gene	D gene	clone size	CDR3 protein	CDR3 DNA
TRBV3-1/TRBV3-2	TRBJ1-3	.	.	CASSQFSGNTIYF	TGTGCCAGCAGCCAATTCTCTGGAAACACCATATATTTT
TRBV6-2/TRBV6-3	TRBJ2-7	.	.	CASSHRRRQETYEQYF	TGTGCCAGCAGTCACCGTAGGCGACAGGAAACCTACGAGCAGTACTTC
TRBV10-2	TRBJ2-1	.	.	CASSESGVRNEQFF	TGCGCCAGCAGTGAGTCGGGAGTAAGAAATGAGCAGTTCTTC
TRBV9	TRBJ1-1	TRBD1	.	CASSPGGGVSMNTEAFF	TGTGCCAGCAGCCCAGGGGGAGGGGTGTCCATGAACACTGAAGCTTTCTTT
TRBV3-1/TRBV3-2	TRBJ2-3	TRBD2	.	CASSQPAGGSDTQYF	TGTGCCAGCAGCCAACCAGCGGGAGGGAGTGATACGCAGTATTTT
TRBV7-7	TRBJ2-5	.	.	CASSLRPPSQVQETQYF	TGTGCTAGCAGCTTAAGGCCACCTTCGCAAGTCCAAGAGACCCAGTACTTC
TRBV7-3	TRBJ2-7	TRBD1	.	CASSLPKDRGRVRDEQYF	TGTGCCAGCAGCTTGCCAAAGGACAGGGGGCGGGTACGGGACGAGCAGTACTTC
TRBV2	TRBJ2-7	.	.	CASSRGGSKREQYF	TGTGCCAGCAGTAGGGGCGGGTCGAAGCGCGAGCAGTACTTC
TRBV6-1	TRBJ2-2	TRBD1	.	CASSGKQGARTGELFF	TGTGCCAGCAGTGGGAAACAGGGGGCGCGGACCGGGGAGCTGTTTTTT
TRBV7-9	TRBJ1-4	.	.	CASSLVRGPGEKLFF	TGTGCCAGCAGCTTAGTAAGAGGGCCAGGGGAAAAACTGTTTTTT
TRBV28	TRBJ2-3	.	.	CASSSSGRTTYF	TGTGCCAGCAGTTCTAGTGGCCGAACAACGTATTTT
TRBV7-2	TRBJ1-4	.	.	CASSPSRGAFEKLFF	TGTGCCAGCAGCCCCAGTCGGGGGGCCTTTGAAAAACTGTTTTTT
TRBV3-1/TRBV3-2	TRBJ2-7	.	.	CASSQTSYEQYF	TGTGCCAGCAGCCAGACCTCCTACGAGCAGTACTTC
TRBV6-5	TRBJ1-1	.	.	CASSPAYWENTEAFF	TGTGCCAGCAGTCCCGCATACTGGGAGAACACTGAAGCTTTCTTT
TRBV6-6	TRBJ2-3	.	few	CASSYSWGGPTDTQYF	TGTGCCAGCAGTTACTCTTGGGGTGGCCCCACAGATACGCAGTATTTT
TRBV5-5	TRBJ2-7	TRBD2	.	CASSKGLAAEQYF	TGTGCCAGCAGCAAGGGACTAGCAGCCGAGCAGTACTTC
TRBV15	TRBJ2-1	.	.	CATSRVKGRDEQFF	TGTGCCACCAGCAGAGTAAAGGGCCGTGATGAGCAGTTCTTC
TRBV4-3	TRBJ1-1	TRBD1	.	CASSQGWDRPENTEAFF	TGCGCCAGCAGCCAAGGATGGGACAGACCCGAGAACACTGAAGCTTTCTTT
TRBV6-5	TRBJ2-5	.	.	CASSPNGGQETQYF	TGTGCCAGCAGTCCCAATGGGGGCCAAGAGACCCAGTACTTC
TRBV7-9	TRBJ2-3	.	.	CASSLEGLTDTQYF	TGTGCCAGCAGCTTAGAGGGTCTAACAGATACGCAGTATTTT
TRBV3-1/TRBV3-2	TRBJ1-6	.	.	CASSLVRAKGSPLHF	TGTGCCAGCAGCCTCGTCCGGGCCAAGGGTTCACCCCTCCACTTT
TRBV11-2	TRBJ2-2	.	.	CASSLDVWGKSTGELFF	TGTGCCAGCAGCTTAGATGTATGGGGTAAAAGCACCGGGGAGCTGTTTTTT
TRBV4-1	TRBJ2-7	.	.	CASSQAIGLTSSYEQYF	TGCGCCAGCAGCCAAGCTATAGGGCTTACCAGCTCCTACGAGCAGTACTTC
TRBV5-1	TRBJ1-1	.	.	CASSFNTEAFF	TGCGCCAGCAGCTTCAACACTGAAGCTTTCTTT
TRBV5-6	TRBJ2-7	TRBD1	.	CASSRRPDRAYEQYF	TGTGCCAGCAGTCGGCGGCCCGACAGGGCCTACGAGCAGTACTTC
TRBV12-3/TRBV12-4	TRBJ1-5	.	once	CARQWERQPQHF	TGTGCCCGCCAATGGGAGCGTCAGCCCCAGCATTTT
TRBV10-3	TRBJ1-5	.	.	CAISESRGTGNQPQHF	TGTGCCATCAGTGAGTCGAGGGGGACGGGCAATCAGCCCCAGCATTTT
TRBV28	TRBJ1-5	.	.	CASSLLGKGTQPQHF	TGTGCCAGCAGTTTACTGGGAAAGGGAACTCAGCCCCAGCATTTT
TRBV2	TRBJ2-7	.	.	CASSVDSYYEQYF	TGTGCCAGCAGTGTAGACTCCTATTACGAGCAGTACTTC
TRBV15	TRBJ1-2	.	.	CATSRAAGIMGIGYTF	TGTGCCACCAGCAGAGCCGCAGGGATCATGGGGATCGGCTACACCTTC
TRBV4-3	TRBJ2-1	.	once	CASSQDSLAGSYNEQFF	TGCGCCAGCAGCCAAGATTCGTTAGCAGGATCCTACAATGAGCAGTTCTTC
TRBV6-5	TRBJ2-7	.	.	CASSGERAGSYEQYF	TGTGCCAGCAGCGGTGAGCGGGCGGGATCCTACGAGCAGTACTTC
TRBV6-1	TRBJ1-3	TRBD1	.	CASNFPDRADTIYF	TGTGCCAGCAACTTCCCGGACAGGGCGGACACCATATATTTT
TRBV28	TRBJ2-4	.	.	CASSLKGNIQYF	TGTGCCAGCAGTTTAAAAGGAAACATTCAGTACTTC
TRBV5-1	TRBJ2-4	.	.	CASSLGVGPKNIQYF	TGCGCCAGCAGCTTGGGGGTGGGGCCCAAAAACATTCAGTACTTC
TRBV5-1	TRBJ1-3	.	.	CASSLEPLGSSGNTIYF	TGCGCCAGCAGCTTGGAACCGTTAGGGTCGAGTGGAAACACCATATATTTT
TRBV19	TRBJ1-5	.	.	CASSIGSPGLQPQHF	TGTGCCAGTAGTATAGGGAGTCCGGGACTCCAGCCCCAGCATTTT
TRBV7-9	TRBJ2-1	TRBD1	.	CASSPGTDYNEQFF	TGTGCCAGCAGCCCTGGGACAGACTACAATGAGCAGTTCTTC
TRBV5-1	TRBJ1-2	TRBD1	.	CASSFAPGQNNYGYTF	TGCGCCAGCAGCTTTGCCCCGGGACAGAATAACTATGGCTACACCTTC
TRBV2	TRBJ1-4	.	.	CASSQAGLANEKLFF	TGTGCCAGCAGTCAGGCAGGGCTCGCTAATGAAAAACTGTTTTTT
TRBV6-6	TRBJ2-3	TRBD2	.	CASSPATSGRTDTQYF	TGTGCCAGCAGTCCCGCGACTAGCGGGAGAACAGATACGCAGTATTTT
TRBV19	TRBJ2-5	TRBD2	.	CASSILMGLTQETQYF	TGTGCCAGTAGTATTCTAATGGGACTAACACAAGAGACCCAGTACTTC
TRBV28	TRBJ2-2	.	.	CASSLLGQINTGELFF	TGTGCCAGCAGTTTATTAGGACAGATTAACACCGGGGAGCTGTTTTTT
TRBV15	TRBJ2-1	.	few	CATSRGKGARNEQFF	TGTGCCACCAGCAGGGGGAAGGGAGCTAGAAATGAGCAGTTCTTC
TRBV6-5	TRBJ1-1	TRBD1	.	CASSSATGGGTEAFF	TGTGCCAGCAGTTCGGCGACAGGGGGGGGCACTGAAGCTTTCTTT
TRBV25-1	TRBJ2-5	TRBD2	.	CASSEPPRTSGREETQYF	TGTGCCAGCAGTGAACCCCCCAGGACTAGCGGGAGGGAAGAGACCCAGTACTTC
TRBV19	TRBJ2-5	.	once	CASSMGERYQETQYF	TGTGCCAGTAGTATGGGGGAGAGGTACCAAGAGACCCAGTACTTC
TRBV9	TRBJ1-4	.	.	CASSVQGRTNEKLFF	TGTGCCAGCAGCGTCCAGGGGAGAACTAATGAAAAACTGTTTTTT
TRBV7-9	TRBJ1-2	.	.	CASSPTSWGSGYGYTF	TGTGCCAGCAGCCCGACTTCGTGGGGGTCGGGCTATGGCTACACCTTC
TRBV19	TRBJ2-6	.	.	CASRAPWVPGANVLTF	TGTGCCAGTAGGGCCCCATGGGTGCCTGGGGCCAACGTCCTGACTTTC
TRBV15	TRBJ1-2	.	.	CATSPSGGNYGYTF	TGTGCCACCAGCCCGAGTGGCGGCAACTATGGCTACACCTTC
TRBV18	TRBJ2-3	.	.	CASSERRPRTDTQYF	TGTGCCAGCTCGGAGCGGCGGCCTCGGACAGATACGCAGTATTTT
TRBV12-5	TRBJ1-1	.	once	CASGLVGGDLAFF	TGTGCTAGTGGTTTGGTAGGAGGGGATCTGGCTTTCTTT
TRBV28	TRBJ2-5	.	.	CVSGAGATQETQYF	TGTGTCTCGGGGGCAGGGGCGACCCAAGAGACCCAGTACTTC
TRBV11-2	TRBJ2-3	TRBD2	.	CASSLTSGRASTDTQYF	TGTGCCAGCAGCTTAACTAGCGGGAGGGCCAGCACAGATACGCAGTATTTT
TRBV28	TRBJ2-3	.	.	CASSRSNPDTQYF	TGTGCCAGCAGTCGTTCAAATCCAGATACGCAGTATTTT
TRBV21-1	TRBJ1-5	.	.	CASSKGGFNQPQHF	TGTGCCAGCAGCAAAGGAGGGTTTAATCAGCCCCAGCATTTT